This entry is about one T cell receptor (beta chain). This clone's antigen is unknown. Base qualities were left out, and no much larger clone turns up one base away. The library was prepared using the immunoSEQ multiplex PCR assay. A mixture of 60 forward primers for TCR Vbeta segments and 13 reverse primers for TCR Jbeta segments was used in the multiplex PCR. A multiplex PCR assay on genomic DNA amplified the CDR3 region of rearranged TCR beta genes. The amplified TCR beta libraries were sequenced on the Illumina HiSeq System as 87-base-pair reads. The study's own analysis went as follows. In a later analysis, 77 million or so unique TCR beta chains were counted across the 500 to 700 repertoires, and approximately 11 million of these chains were shared by at least two donors. Raw reads were error-corrected and collapsed into unique sequences by a nearest-neighbor algorithm in which closely related sequences were merged to remove PCR and sequencing errors. CDR3 sequences were aligned to IMGT reference sequences to assign V, D and J gene segments. For a sequence to be retained, at least a six-nucleotide match to both a V gene segment and a J gene segment was required. A rearrangement counted as productive if the CDR3 had no stop codons and remained in frame with V and J, and every other rearrangement counted as non-productive. Following IMGT convention, CDR3 was defined as the stretch from the second conserved V-encoded cysteine up to the conserved J-encoded phenylalanine. Sequences without an unambiguous match to a single V gene segment were excluded from the earlier analysis of 500 to 700 of the donors. An earlier analysis of 550 to 650 of the donors classified V segments as functional when productive rearrangements were above 56.7% and as segregating when the standard deviation between donors was above 5%. A statistical classification framework was built for diagnosing cytomegalovirus status from the catalog of TCR beta chain sequences. V and J gene assignment, in a later analysis, came from comparing TCR nucleotide sequences with IMGT/GENE-DB human TR gene sequences. A later analysis assigned CDR3 sequences and most-parsimonious VDJ recombination scenarios with the TCRdist pipeline. A later analysis defined each TCR beta chain by its CDR3 amino acid sequence plus V-gene family, and excluded reads lacking a unique V-gene family. As a way to deal with suspected cross-contamination and a sequencing artifact, a later analysis dropped hundreds of nucleotide sequences that were highly shared and had low generation probability. In a later analysis, a clonal expansion index for each public chain was calculated from normalized within-repertoire ranks of inferred template counts. A later analysis computed generation probabilities with a VDJ recombination model fitted to out-of-frame rearrangements, and checked the results against IGoR. Hypergeometric tests were used in a later analysis to score TCR-TCR, TCR-HLA and TCR-CMV co-occurrence, with a repertoire-size bias correction applied to the TCR pairs. In a later analysis, false discovery rates were estimated by permuting HLA or CMV assignments 20 times. In a later analysis, co-occurring TCRs were grouped using DBSCAN, and TCRdist sequence similarity was added for clustering within HLA-allele-positive subsets. For co-occurrence clustering, repertoires with fewer than 30,000 or more than 120,000 public chains were excluded, along with five repertoires with anomalous nucleotide sharing. What TCRdb holds here is the immuneACCESS table cut down to in-frame rearrangements. Part of the clones is not present; checked against another copy, under half of the missing clones reflect an unresolved V gene, and the others are unexplained. V, J and clone size were drawn from that table, and D and trimming were deduced from the DNA. This sample lists 150,000 to 200,000 clones; approximately 80% were detected once. Around 2.5% of the sample comes from the top ten.

The sample belongs to a study of cytomegalovirus exposure and HLA in healthy donors (TCRdb year 2017). About the investigation overall: An earlier analysis of several hundred of the donors reported 250 to 300 Gb of sequence data and 120 million or so unique TCR beta sequences from roughly 200 million T cells. Roughly 300 gigabases of sequencing data and tens of millions of unique TCR sequences made up an early release that covered over 550 HLA-typed donors. Of the roughly 410 genotyped donors, approximately 81% were placed in the genetic ancestry cluster associated with self-reported Caucasian donors. The study aimed to test whether signatures of past pathogen exposure could be identified by cataloging public T cell receptors. Using immunosequencing, the study profiled T cell repertoires from roughly 650 subjects and related those repertoires to cytomegalovirus serostatus. In addition to the first cohort of 666 subjects, a separate validation cohort of 120 different subjects was used. To predict cytomegalovirus infection status, the study combined high-throughput TCR immunosequencing, statistical association of individual TCRs with disease status, and machine learning. In a later analysis, previously published TCR beta repertoires from 550 to 750 donors were re-analyzed and high-resolution HLA genotyping was added so that TCR occurrence patterns could be studied. Rather than using new phenotypic data, the later analysis identified candidate immune exposures from TCR beta sequences and from how often those sequences occurred across donors. To decide whether each TCR beta V gene segment behaved as functional or pseudogenic, an earlier analysis of fewer than 750 of the donors relied on high-throughput TCR beta sequencing. Donor age, sex, ethnicity and CMV serostatus were compiled alongside the repertoire data. A later genetic analysis used genome-wide SNP genotypes for about 60% of the roughly 700 donors, treating that subset as a discovery cohort. Every repertoire in the discovery cohort had been generated on one and the same sequencing platform. Both class I and class II loci were covered by HLA typing, at four-digit resolution. The number of donors typed differed by locus, with roughly 629-640 for A, B, C, DRB1 and DQB1, 522 for DQA1, under 610 for DPA1, and some 450 for DPB1. Roughly five DR-DQ haplotypes were handled as single units for association and clustering, since linkage in the cohort was strong. On average, 235,054 unique TCR beta nucleotide sequences were sequenced per donor among about 400 genotyped donors of the cohort, with around 19% of those sequences being non-productive.

Overall study results and their limits: Across donors, most TCR sequences were observed very rarely, whereas some public TCRs were present in many individuals. According to the authors, the approach could potentially be generalized to other disease states and immunological phenotypes. Roughly uniform sequencing depth across donors was assumed in presence/absence analyses, although this assumption may not hold. Broadly in line with IMGT annotations, most TCR beta V segments showed up in productive rearrangements about 87% or about 30% of the time in an earlier analysis of approximately 640 of the donors. According to a later analysis, most CMV-associated TCR beta chains appeared to be HLA-restricted, and the HLA associations seemed to be driven largely by CMV exposure. The study listed 164 TCR beta chains as associated with cytomegalovirus. The classifier was reported to diagnose cytomegalovirus status with high specificity and sensitivity in both the original and validation cohorts. Some IMGT-functional V segments, including TRBV6-2 and TRBV6-3, could not be distinguished by the 87-base-pair reads and were therefore excluded. A cluster of highly shared sequence variants was judged likely to represent a technical artifact of the sequencing pipeline. Because HLA typing was missing for some donors at each locus, association tests included only the typed subset. At a false discovery rate of 0.05, a later analysis linked about 16,000 TCR beta sequences to specific HLA alleles. For the cohort, immune exposure information was limited to CMV serostatus. In this cohort, only TCR beta chains were sequenced, and detectable features were limited by the absence of alpha or paired-chain data. Strong co-occurrence of HLA alleles, especially DR and DQ, made assigning TCR associations to individual alleles difficult. The earlier analysis of some 560 of the donors excluded roughly 17 rarely observed V segments, including chromosome 9 orphons, because counts were too low. Linkage disequilibrium might explain the correlated functional status among segregating V segments, but an unknown experimental factor could not be ruled out. According to a later analysis, parvovirus B19, influenza, CMV and Epstein-Barr virus appeared linked to several top co-occurrence clusters. A later genetic analysis reported fewer N-insertions in productive TCRs among donors in an Asian-associated ancestry cluster than the approximately 700-donor mean. A further reported finding was that TCR beta sequences accurately predicted the HLA-A and HLA-B alleles for most subjects in the first cohort. According to a later analysis, TCR association rates differed among HLA loci, with DRB1 alleles showing the most associated TCRs and HLA-C alleles showing the fewest. In a later genetic analysis, a missense DCLRE1C variant was associated with V-gene and J-gene trimming of TCR beta chains, and the association was replicated in an independent cohort. Three of the identified cytomegalovirus-associated TCR beta chains were confirmed in vitro to be specific for cytomegalovirus antigens. A later analysis found that HLA-associated TCR beta chains were more clonally expanded and had lower generation probabilities than equally common non-associated chains.

The cohort consisted of 650 to 700 healthy bone marrow donors. Cohort members were all nominally healthy when sampled, although unrecorded immune exposures were likely present. The donor was CMV seropositive and belonged to the group of 270 or so seropositive cohort members. Every donor gave a peripheral blood sample, and the peripheral blood mononuclear cells from that sample were used for TCR beta sequencing. Genomic DNA was extracted from the blood cell samples with the Qiagen DNeasy Blood Extraction Kit. CDR1 is given as GTSNPN and CDR2 as SVGIG, both from the germline V gene (reference sequence). Counted from cysteine to phenylalanine, this CDR3 has 14 amino acids. Just CDR3 DNA is preserved here, 42 bases in frame from base 1. Trimming removed 3 bases from V and 7 bases from J; the gene matches leave 8 bases unexplained.

The sequence joins TRBV30 to TRBJ2-3; 9 bases in the middle match TRBD1. The specimen was PBMCs. The receptor was derived from a woman in her forties in good health and CMV-seropositive. The CDR3 in this case is CAWRTGTGLYTQYF. The bases read TGTGCCTGGAGAACCGGGACAGGGCTCTATACGCAGTATTTT.